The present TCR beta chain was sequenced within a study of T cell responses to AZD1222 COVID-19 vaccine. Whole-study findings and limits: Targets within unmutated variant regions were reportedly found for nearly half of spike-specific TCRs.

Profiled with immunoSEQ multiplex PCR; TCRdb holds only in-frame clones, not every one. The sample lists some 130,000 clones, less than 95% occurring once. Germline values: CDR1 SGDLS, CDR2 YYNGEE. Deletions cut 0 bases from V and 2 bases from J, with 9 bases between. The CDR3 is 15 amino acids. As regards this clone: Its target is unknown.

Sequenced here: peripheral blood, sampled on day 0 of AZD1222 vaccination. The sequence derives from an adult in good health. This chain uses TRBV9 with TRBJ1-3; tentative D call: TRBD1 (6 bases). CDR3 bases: TGTGCCAGCAGCGTAGGAGGGGGTCCTGGAAACACCATATATTTT. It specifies CASSVGGGPGNTIYF.